Below are 18 T cell receptor beta chains sequenced from a single sample in a study of Ad26.COV2.S vaccination and SARS-CoV-2 variants. Sequenced by immunoSEQ multiplex PCR; TCRdb stores in-frame clones only, minus some. The sample records some 390,000 clones, 89% being singletons. Indicated treatment: some 20 received Ad26.COV2.S at low or high dose, single or two shots; five or six received placebo; per-sample allocation not given. After the first vaccine or placebo injection, samples were drawn on day 63. Sequences were derived from peripheral blood, sampled in a trial of Ad26.COV2.S vaccine versus placebo. These TCRs come from a person between 18 and 60 years old who received the Ad26.COV2.S COVID-19 vaccine or a placebo.

The rearrangement uses TRBV12-5 and TRBJ2-1; tentative D call: TRBD2 (5 bases). The CDR3 has 14 residues. V was clipped by 6 bases and J by 7 bases, with 16 bases between them. Germline loops: CDR1 LGHNT, CDR2 FRNRAP. CDR3 DNA sequence: TGTGCTAGTGGGACGAACCCGAGGGAGAATGAGCAGTTCTTC. Translation gives CASGTNPRENEQFF.

The chain links TRBV28 to TRBJ2-7; D is ambiguous. CDR1 and CDR2 (germline): MDHEN, SYDVKM. The V and J ends lost 2 bases and 4 bases respectively, with 9 bases between them. There are 13 residues in the CDR3. The CDR3 sequence: CASSLPGLYEQYF. In DNA, the CDR3 is TGTGCCAGCAGTTTACCCGGTTTATACGAGCAGTACTTC.

The gene calls are TRBV9 and TRBJ2-2; either TRBD1 or TRBD2 may fit D (5 bases each). The CDR3 is made up of 17 amino acids. V was pared by 3 bases and J by 0 bases, with 15 bases between. Germline values: CDR1 SGDLS, CDR2 YYNGEE. The CDR3: CASSEGTADSNTGELFF. The DNA for the CDR3 is TGTGCCAGCAGCGAGGGGACGGCGGATTCGAACACCGGGGAGCTGTTTTTT.

This clone was detected once. The chain uses TRBV19 and TRBJ1-1, with D perhaps matching TRBD1 (5 bases). The V end was cut by 9 bases, the J end by 2 bases, with 19 bases between. The germline V gene has CDR1 LNHDA and CDR2 SQIVND (reference sequence). This CDR3 has 15 amino acids. CDR3 sequence reads: CASGRDPQKNTEAFF. The CDR3 DNA is TGTGCCAGCGGGAGGGACCCACAAAAAAACACTGAAGCTTTCTTT.

V usage is TRBV4-3 and J usage is TRBJ2-3, with 11 positions matching TRBD2. The CDR3 has 17 residues. V trimming: 3 bases; J trimming: 2 bases; junction bases outside the gene matches: 7. Germline values: CDR1 LGHNA, CDR2 YSLEER. The DNA of the CDR3 is TGCGCCAGCAGCCAGGAATATAGCGGGAGGGCCACAGATACGCAGTATTTT. It yields the protein CASSQEYSGRATDTQYF.

The V call is TRBV25-1, the J call TRBJ1-4; D not certain. Trimming took off 3 bases at V and 8 bases at J, with 16 bases between the two ends. This CDR3 spans 15 amino acids. The germline V gene encodes CDR1 MGHDK and CDR2 SYGVNS. The CDR3 coding sequence is TGTGCCAGCAGTGATCAGGAGGGAGCAGGAGAAAAACTGTTTTTT. This sequence encodes CASSDQEGAGEKLFF.

The chain uses TRBV7-8 and TRBJ2-5; D gene unclear. This CDR3 comprises 14 residues. The ends were cut back, 2 bases at V and 0 bases at J, with 7 bases in the middle. Germline CDR1 reads SGHVS; CDR2 reads FQNEAQ. In nucleotides, the CDR3 is TGTGCCAGCAGCTTACTCTGGAACCAAGAGACCCAGTACTTC. Translated: CASSLLWNQETQYF.

The chain employs TRBV5-1 and TRBJ2-7; D is ambiguous. This CDR3 has 13 residues. V shed 0 bases and J shed 4 bases, with 8 bases lying between them. Germline assignment: CDR1 SGHRS and CDR2 YFSETQ. DNA for the CDR3: TGCGCCAGCAGCTTGGTCAGCTATTACGAGCAGTACTTC. Encoded protein: CASSLVSYYEQYF.

The rearrangement joins TRBV5-1 to TRBJ2-3, with TRBD2 identical over 11 bases. From germline, CDR1 is SGHRS and CDR2 YFSETQ. Unmatched junction bases numbered 4, after V lost 4 bases and J lost 0 bases. This CDR3 region has 16 residues. The CDR3 DNA reads TGCGCCAGCAGCCTTCGGACTAGCGGGAGCACAGATACGCAGTATTTT. Protein product: CASSLRTSGSTDTQYF.

J is TRBJ2-7 and V is TRBV5-6, with a tentative D call TRBD1 (5 bases). There are 16 residues in the CDR3. Germline V gene lookup returns CDR1 SGHDT and CDR2 YYEEEE. The V end was cut by 0 bases, the J end by 1 base, with 14 bases between. The CDR3 sequence is CASSLAAGRPSYEQYF. The CDR3 bases are TGTGCCAGCAGCTTGGCGGCAGGGCGACCGTCCTACGAGCAGTACTTC.

The gene calls are TRBV9 and TRBJ2-3, with 8 bases that match TRBD1. Losses at the gene ends were 4 bases for V and 1 base for J; bases not matched to a gene: 5. Germline V CDR1 and CDR2: SGDLS, YYNGEE. The CDR3 runs to 15 residues. This CDR3 reads CASSLTGVGTDTQYF. The CDR3 DNA is TGTGCCAGCAGCCTGACAGGGGTAGGCACAGATACGCAGTATTTT.

This clone was observed a handful of times. This CDR3 is CASKEGRFFFNQPQHF. The CDR3 nucleotides are TGTGCCAGCAAGGAGGGACGGTTCTTCTTCAATCAGCCCCAGCATTTT. The chain is built from TRBV9 and TRBJ1-5, with a weak D call TRBD1 (5 bases). Between the trimmed V and J ends, which lost 6 bases and 3 bases, there was a span of 19 bases. CDR3 size: 16 residues. Germline V gene lookup returns CDR1 SGDLS and CDR2 YYNGEE.

The J gene is TRBJ2-3, the V gene TRBV6-5; 8 bases fit TRBD1. Germline CDR1 and CDR2: MNHEY and SVGAGI. The length of the CDR3 is 13 residues. After removal of 7 bases from V and 6 bases from J, the junction contained 6 bases not matched to a gene. The CDR3 coding sequence is TGTGCCAGCACCAGACAGGGGAGGGATACGCAGTATTTT. Translating it yields CASTRQGRDTQYF.

The chain is built from TRBV6-5 and TRBJ2-7, with 9 positions matching TRBD2. Losses at the gene ends were 6 bases for V and 3 bases for J; bases not matched to a gene: 9. This CDR3 contains 15 residues. Germline lookup yields CDR1 MNHEY and CDR2 SVGAGI. The DNA of the CDR3 is TGTGCCAGCAGACAAATGACTAGCGGATTCTACGAGCAGTACTTC. Its translation: CASRQMTSGFYEQYF.

The V and J genes are TRBV19 and TRBJ1-4; D remains ambiguous. Germline V gene data show CDR1 as LNHDA and CDR2 as SQIVND (reference sequence). V was cut by 10 bases and J by 0 bases, with 12 bases left in between. The CDR3 extends over 14 amino acids. CDR3 region: CATKATATNEKLFF. The CDR3 DNA is TGTGCCACTAAGGCTACTGCAACTAATGAAAAACTGTTTTTT.

The chain uses TRBV18 and TRBJ2-6; D gene unclear. The CDR3 covers 14 residues. Trimming cost V 6 bases and J 4 bases, with 10 bases left between them. CDR1 KGHSH and CDR2 LQKENI come from the germline V gene. CDR3 amino acids: CASSRGWGANVLTF. CDR3 coding DNA: TGTGCCAGCTCGCGTGGATGGGGGGCCAACGTCCTGACTTTC. Full variable domain (remainder filled in from reference TRBV18 and TRBJ2-6): NAGVMQNPRHLVRRRGQEARLRCSPMKGHSHVYWYRQLPEEGLKFMVYLQKENIIDESGMPKERFSAEFPKEGPSILRIQQVVRGDSAAYFCASSRGWGANVLTFGAGSRLTVL.

The rearrangement uses TRBV2 and TRBJ2-5; perhaps TRBD1 as D (6 bases). Germline CDR1 and CDR2: SNHLY and FYNNEI. V was trimmed by 2 bases and J by 4 bases, leaving 14 bases between them. The CDR3 spans 15 residues. The CDR3 sequence is CASSEQGLYRETQYF. The DNA for the CDR3 is TGTGCCAGCAGTGAACAGGGGCTGTACCGAGAGACCCAGTACTTC.

The J gene is TRBJ1-3, the V gene TRBV5-4, with D hard to call. Germline V gene data show CDR1 as SGHNT and CDR2 as YYREEE (reference sequence). The V end was cut by 0 bases, the J end by 0 bases, with 7 bases between. This CDR3 comprises 15 residues. This CDR3 is CASSLGSGSGNTIYF. The CDR3 nucleotides read TGTGCCAGCAGCTTGGGCTCGGGCTCTGGAAACACCATATATTTT. Full variable domain (outside the CDR3, taken from reference TRBV5-4 and TRBJ1-3): ETGVTQSPTHLIKTRGQQVTLRCSSQSGHNTVSWYQQALGQGPQFIFQYYREEENGRGNFPPRFSGLQFPNYSSELNVNALELDDSALYLCASSLGSGSGNTIYFGEGSWLTVV.